These 25 T cell receptor beta chains came from one sample sequenced in a study of blood T cell repertoires in COVID-19. The assay was immunoSEQ multiplex PCR, and TCRdb's table has in-frame clones only and misses some. The sample records about 150,000 clones, roughly four fifths being singletons. Sequenced material: peripheral blood. These receptors all come from a man older than 75 with acute or convalescent COVID-19.

The CDR3 DNA reads TGTGCCACCAGTGATTTCATGGCGGGGAATTACAATGAGCAGTTCTTC. It codes for CATSDFMAGNYNEQFF. The chain uses TRBV24-1 and TRBJ2-1; possible D gene TRBD2, 6 bases. Deletions cut 1 base from V and 4 bases from J, with 13 bases between. CDR3 size: 16 residues. Per germline, CDR1 KGHDR and CDR2 SFDVKD.

This chain links TRBV5-1 with TRBJ2-5; 7 nucleotides match TRBD1. Germline V CDR1 and CDR2: SGHRS, YFSETQ. V lost 4 bases, J lost 3 bases, and 9 bases stayed unmatched. The CDR3 covers 15 residues. CDR3 coding DNA: TGCGCCAGCAGCGGCCAGGGACAGAGAGAAGAGACCCAGTACTTC. As protein: CASSGQGQREETQYF.

J is TRBJ2-7 and V is TRBV7-3; 8 nucleotides line up with TRBD1. The CDR3 consists of 14 residues. J was trimmed by 5 bases and V by 3 bases; bases with no gene match: 6. CDR1 is SGHTA and CDR2 is FQGTGA in the germline V gene. The CDR3 nucleotides are TGTGCCAGCAGCTTCGGGCAGGGGGCCGACGAGCAGTACTTC. Its translation is CASSFGQGADEQYF. The variable domain in full, with the rest retrieved from reference TRBV7-3 and TRBJ2-7, is GAGVSQTPSNKVTEKGKYVELRCDPISGHTALYWYRQSLGQGPEFLIYFQGTGAADDSGLPNDRFFAVRPEGSVSTLKIQRTERGDSAVYLCASSFGQGADEQYFGPGTRLTVT.

The gene calls are TRBV6-2 or TRBV6-3 and TRBJ2-7, with 8 nucleotides matching TRBD2. The CDR3 length is 16 residues. V lost 6 bases, J lost 5 bases, and 15 bases stayed unmatched. Germline CDR1 and CDR2: MNHEY and SVGEGT. The CDR3 loop is CASSPVTGGPKDEQYV. CDR3 in DNA: TGTGCCAGCAGCCCAGTGACGGGGGGGCCGAAGGACGAGCAGTACGTC.

The chain couples TRBV25-1 to TRBJ2-5, with D possibly TRBD1 on 5 matching bases. CDR1 MGHDK and CDR2 SYGVNS come from the germline V gene. The CDR3 sequence is 14 residues long. V was clipped by 7 bases and J by 4 bases, with 16 bases between them. For the CDR3, the DNA is TGTGCCAGCAAGGCTACGGATCAGGGAGAGACCCAGTACTTC. Translated: CASKATDQGETQYF.

The chain recombines TRBV27 with TRBJ2-2; possible D gene TRBD2, 5 bases. CDR3 length equals 15 residues. CDR1 is MNHEY and CDR2 is SMNVEV in the germline V gene (reference sequence). The V gene lost 3 bases and the J gene lost 5 bases, with 13 bases spanning the gap. CDR3 loop: CASSLLRTLTGELFF. In DNA form, the CDR3 reads TGTGCCAGCAGTTTGCTGCGGACTCTGACCGGGGAGCTGTTTTTT.

The V gene is TRBV3-1 (or the pseudogene TRBV3-2), the J gene TRBJ2-3; TRBD2 aligns across 10 bases. The germline gives CDR1 LGHDT, CDR2 YNNKEL (reference sequence). This CDR3 contains 15 residues. The junction had 3 bases not matched to a gene; V was cut back by 4 bases and J by 2 bases. The CDR3 coding sequence is TGTGCCAGCAGCCTAGCGGGGGGAAACACAGATACGCAGTATTTT. This encodes CASSLAGGNTDTQYF.

The J gene is TRBJ2-5, the V gene TRBV3-1 (or the pseudogene TRBV3-2); maybe TRBD2 (5 bases). V lost 1 base to trimming and J lost 5 bases, with 23 bases between them. Germline V gene data show CDR1 as LGHDT and CDR2 as YNNKEL (reference sequence). CDR3 length: 18 residues. DNA of the CDR3: TGTGCCAGCAGCCAAGTCAACCCTCAAACGGGGTTTAAGGAGACCCAGTACTTC. Protein sequence: CASSQVNPQTGFKETQYF.

This clone was detected a few times. The chain is built from TRBV6-6 and TRBJ1-6, with TRBD1 as a possible D gene (5 bases). The CDR3 length is 15 residues. V was cut by 5 bases and J by 7 bases, with 15 bases left in between. Per germline, CDR1 MNHNY and CDR2 SVGAGI (reference sequence). CDR3 nucleotides: TGTGCCAGCAGTCCACCCGGCAGGGTCAATTCACCCCTCCACTTT. This encodes CASSPPGRVNSPLHF.

This chain uses TRBV6-5 with TRBJ1-6, with D possibly being TRBD1 (5 bases). Trimming cost V 2 bases and J 2 bases, with 7 bases left between them. Germline V gene data show CDR1 as MNHEY and CDR2 as SVGAGI. The CDR3 extends over 15 amino acids. For the CDR3, the DNA is TGTGCCAGCAGTTACCGGGGGGCCTATAATTCACCCCTCCACTTT. Amino acids: CASSYRGAYNSPLHF.

J is TRBJ1-3 and V is TRBV3-1 (or the pseudogene TRBV3-2); 7 positions agree with TRBD1. Germline V CDR1 and CDR2: LGHDT, YNNKEL (reference sequence). CDR3 length equals 16 residues. The junction had 6 bases not matched to a gene; V was cut back by 4 bases and J by 0 bases. The CDR3 spells CASSRGDSSSGNTIYF. CDR3 bases: TGTGCCAGCAGCCGAGGGGACAGTTCCTCTGGAAACACCATATATTTT.

V gene TRBV7-2 combines with J gene TRBJ1-5, with 7 bases fitting TRBD1. J gave up 6 bases and V 4 bases, and 9 bases lay outside the gene matches. The CDR3 totals 15 residues. Germline loops: CDR1 SGHTA, CDR2 FQGNSA. The CDR3 DNA follows: TGTGCCAGCAGCTCAGGGACAGTGCTTGGTCAGCCCCAGCATTTT. Protein sequence: CASSSGTVLGQPQHF. Together with reference TRBV7-2 and TRBJ1-5, the CDR3 gives the full variable domain: GAGVSQSPSNKVTEKGKDVELRCDPISGHTALYWYRQSLGQGLEFLIYFQGNSAPDKSGLPSDRFSAERTGGSVSTLTIQRTQQEDSAVYLCASSSGTVLGQPQHFGDGTRLSIL.

V gene TRBV19 combines with J gene TRBJ2-2, with D tentatively TRBD2 (5 bases). The CDR3 is 16 residues long. V was pared by 2 bases and J by 4 bases, with 14 bases between. The germline CDR1 and CDR2 sequences are LNHDA and SQIVND (reference sequence). The CDR3 coding sequence is TGTGCCAGTAGTATAAAAAAGGGAAGCGGCACCGGGGAGCTGTTTTTT. Translated: CASSIKKGSGTGELFF.

This chain links TRBV24-1 with TRBJ1-3; a possible D gene is TRBD1 (6 bases). Trimming left V 8 bases short and J 0 bases short, with 19 bases between. The CDR3 spans 17 residues. The V gene's germline CDR1 is KGHDR and CDR2 SFDVKD. The CDR3 DNA follows: TGTGCCACCACAAGCTTGAACAGGGTGATCTCTGGAAACACCATATATTTT. Translation: CATTSLNRVISGNTIYF.

This clone came up once. As DNA, the CDR3 is TGTGCCGACCGGGACAGGCAACACTTGAACCTCTACGAGCAGTACGTC. Its protein is CADRDRQHLNLYEQYV. The rearrangement joins TRBV27 to TRBJ2-7; 8 bases match TRBD1. The germline CDR1 and CDR2 sequences are MNHEY and SMNVEV (reference sequence). CDR3 length: 16 amino acids. After removal of 11 bases from V and 3 bases from J, the junction contained 18 bases not matched to a gene.

The chain combines TRBV28 with TRBJ2-2; possibly TRBD1 for D (7 bases). Germline V gene sequence: CDR1 MDHEN, CDR2 SYDVKM. V was cut by 1 base and J by 3 bases, with 12 bases left in between. The CDR3 length is 16 residues. DNA of the CDR3: TGTGCCAGCAGTTTATCGGCAGGGGGGTACACCGGGGAGCTGTTTTTT. Protein: CASSLSAGGYTGELFF.

The rearrangement joins TRBV7-6 to TRBJ1-2; 7 bases are a match to TRBD1. Per germline, CDR1 SGHVS and CDR2 FNYEAQ. With V trimmed by 7 bases and J by 6 bases, 14 bases remained unmatched. This CDR3 region has 15 residues. CDR3 loop: CASTPNHRGKDGYTF. CDR3 DNA: TGTGCCAGCACCCCGAATCACAGGGGTAAGGATGGCTACACCTTC.

This chain links TRBV4-2 with TRBJ1-1, with a possible D match to TRBD1 (5 bases). Germline CDR1 is LGHNA and CDR2 is YNFKEQ. There are 14 residues in the CDR3. V shed 5 bases and J shed 7 bases, with 17 bases lying between them. The CDR3 region is CASSSSTEWVEAFF. CDR3 coding DNA: TGTGCCAGCAGCTCTTCGACAGAGTGGGTTGAAGCTTTCTTT.

This clone has a handful of counts. The chain carries TRBV18 and TRBJ2-7, with D uncertain. This CDR3 has 11 residues. The V gene lost 6 bases and the J gene lost 0 bases, with 3 bases spanning the gap. The germline gives CDR1 KGHSH, CDR2 LQKENI. This CDR3 is CASSSSYEQYF. For the CDR3, the DNA is TGTGCCAGCTCCTCCTCCTACGAGCAGTACTTC.

The chain employs TRBV11-3 and TRBJ2-3; 9 bases match TRBD1. V shed 3 bases and J 1 base; nucleotides not matched to a gene: 2. CDR1 and CDR2 (germline): SGHNT, YENEEA. CDR3 length: 15 residues. The CDR3 loop reads CASSFRTGGTDTQYF. As DNA, the CDR3 is TGTGCCAGCAGCTTCAGGACAGGGGGCACAGATACGCAGTATTTT.

The chain couples TRBV5-4 to TRBJ2-7; TRBD1 matches at 8 bases. Germline CDR1 reads SGHNT; CDR2 reads YYREEE (reference sequence). V shed 1 base and J 9 bases; nucleotides not matched to a gene: 15. This CDR3 is 16 amino acids long. The CDR3 reads CASSLRGLAGGPSQYF. In DNA, the CDR3 is TGTGCCAGCAGCTTGAGGGGGCTGGCAGGGGGCCCTTCGCAGTACTTC.

V is TRBV2 and J is TRBJ2-5, with D tentatively TRBD1 (5 bases). The CDR3 covers 13 residues. The germline V gene encodes CDR1 SNHLY and CDR2 FYNNEI. V lost 7 bases, J lost 1 base, and 10 bases lay in between. CDR3 region: CASMKGFQETQYF. For the CDR3, the DNA is TGTGCCAGCATGAAGGGGTTCCAAGAGACCCAGTACTTC.

The chain has TRBV11-3 and TRBJ1-2; D remains unclear. The germline V and J ends were trimmed by 2 bases and 1 base, with 11 bases remaining between them. The CDR3 sequence is 15 residues long. Germline assignment: CDR1 SGHNT and CDR2 YENEEA. The CDR3 DNA is TGTGCCAGCAGCTTAAGCCAGGACTATAACTATGGCTACACCTTC. Amino acids: CASSLSQDYNYGYTF.

The gene calls are TRBV7-2 and TRBJ2-1; D may be TRBD1 (5 bases). Between the trimmed V and J ends, which lost 5 bases and 1 base, there was a span of 15 bases. CDR1 and CDR2 from the germline V gene are SGHTA and FQGNSA. The CDR3 has 16 residues. The CDR3 DNA reads TGTGCCAGCAGCACCGGCCGACAGACATCCTACAATGAGCAGTTCTTC. As protein: CASSTGRQTSYNEQFF.

V gene TRBV4-1 combines with J gene TRBJ2-3, with 10 bases matching TRBD2. The V and J ends lost 2 bases and 2 bases, in that order; junction bases with no gene match: 4. The CDR3 runs 16 residues. Germline lookup yields CDR1 MGHRA and CDR2 YSYEKL. The CDR3 region is CASSQKLAGNTDTQYF. CDR3 in DNA: TGCGCCAGCAGCCAAAAACTAGCGGGGAACACAGATACGCAGTATTTT.